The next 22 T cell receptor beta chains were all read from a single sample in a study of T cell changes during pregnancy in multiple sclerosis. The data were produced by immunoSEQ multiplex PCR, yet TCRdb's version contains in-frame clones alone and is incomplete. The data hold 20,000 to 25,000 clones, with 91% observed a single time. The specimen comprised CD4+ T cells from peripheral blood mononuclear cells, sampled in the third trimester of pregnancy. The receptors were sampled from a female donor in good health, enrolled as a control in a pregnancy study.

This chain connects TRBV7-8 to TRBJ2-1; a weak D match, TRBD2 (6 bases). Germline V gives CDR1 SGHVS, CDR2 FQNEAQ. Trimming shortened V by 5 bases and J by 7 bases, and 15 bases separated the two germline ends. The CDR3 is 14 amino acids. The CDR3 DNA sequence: TGTGCCAGCAGCGCCCGAGGGACTCCAAATGAGCAGTTCTTC. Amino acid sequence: CASSARGTPNEQFF.

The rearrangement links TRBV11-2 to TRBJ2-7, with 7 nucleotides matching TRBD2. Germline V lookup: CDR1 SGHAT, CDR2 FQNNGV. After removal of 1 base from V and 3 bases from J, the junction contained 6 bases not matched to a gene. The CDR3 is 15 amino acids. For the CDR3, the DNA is TGTGCCAGCAGCTTAGGGACTAGGGGAGGCTACGAGCAGTACTTC. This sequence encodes CASSLGTRGGYEQYF.

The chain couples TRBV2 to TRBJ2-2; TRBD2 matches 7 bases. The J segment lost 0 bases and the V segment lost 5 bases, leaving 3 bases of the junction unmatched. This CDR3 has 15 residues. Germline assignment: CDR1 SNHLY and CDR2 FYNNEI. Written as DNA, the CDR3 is TGTGCCAGCAGTTCAACTAGCGCGAACACCGGGGAGCTGTTTTTT. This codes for CASSSTSANTGELFF.

The CDR3 DNA follows: TGTGCCAGCAACAAAAGGGGACTAGCGGGCGGGGAGCTGTTTTTT. This encodes CASNKRGLAGGELFF. This chain connects TRBV9 to TRBJ2-2, with 12 bases matching TRBD2. Germline V gene sequence: CDR1 SGDLS, CDR2 YYNGEE. V was clipped by 6 bases and J by 7 bases; unmatched bases: 7. The CDR3 covers 15 residues.

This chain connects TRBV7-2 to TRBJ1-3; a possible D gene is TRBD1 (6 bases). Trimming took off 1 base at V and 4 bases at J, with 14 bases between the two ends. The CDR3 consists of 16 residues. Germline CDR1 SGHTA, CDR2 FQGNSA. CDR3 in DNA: TGTGCCAGCAGCTTAGACGGGTCAGGGGCCGGAAACACCATATATTTT. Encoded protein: CASSLDGSGAGNTIYF.

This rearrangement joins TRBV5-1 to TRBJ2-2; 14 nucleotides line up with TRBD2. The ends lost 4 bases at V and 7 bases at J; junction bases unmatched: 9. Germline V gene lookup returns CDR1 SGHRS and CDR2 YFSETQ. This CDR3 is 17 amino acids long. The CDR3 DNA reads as TGCGCCAGCAGCCGGATGACTAGCGGGAGGGCCCACGGGGAGCTGTTTTTT. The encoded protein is CASSRMTSGRAHGELFF.

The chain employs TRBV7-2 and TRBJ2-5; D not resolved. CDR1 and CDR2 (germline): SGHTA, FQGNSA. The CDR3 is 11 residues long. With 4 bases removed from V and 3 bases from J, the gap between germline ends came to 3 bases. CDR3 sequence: CASSSKETQYF. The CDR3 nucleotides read TGTGCCAGCAGCTCTAAAGAGACCCAGTACTTC.

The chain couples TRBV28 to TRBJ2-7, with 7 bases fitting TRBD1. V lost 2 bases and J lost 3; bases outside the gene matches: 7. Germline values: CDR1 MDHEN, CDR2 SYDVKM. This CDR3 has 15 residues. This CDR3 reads CASSLRTGSLYEQYF. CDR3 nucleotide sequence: TGTGCCAGCAGTTTACGGACAGGTTCTCTCTACGAGCAGTACTTC.

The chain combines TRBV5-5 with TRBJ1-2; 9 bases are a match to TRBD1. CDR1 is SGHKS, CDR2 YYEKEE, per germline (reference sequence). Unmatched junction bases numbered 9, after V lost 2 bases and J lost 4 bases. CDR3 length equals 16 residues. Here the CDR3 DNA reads TGTGCCAGCAGCTTAACCGGGACAGGGCCAACCTATGGCTACACCTTC. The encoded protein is CASSLTGTGPTYGYTF.

In DNA form, the CDR3 reads TGTGCCAGCAGCCCCGGGACAGGTGACCTAGCTAACTATGGCTACACCTTC. Translated: CASSPGTGDLANYGYTF. The chain uses TRBV4-2 and TRBJ1-2; 8 nucleotides agree with TRBD1. Germline V gene lookup returns CDR1 LGHNA and CDR2 YNFKEQ. CDR3 length: 17 amino acids. V trimming: 4 bases; J trimming: 0 bases; junction bases outside the gene matches: 10.

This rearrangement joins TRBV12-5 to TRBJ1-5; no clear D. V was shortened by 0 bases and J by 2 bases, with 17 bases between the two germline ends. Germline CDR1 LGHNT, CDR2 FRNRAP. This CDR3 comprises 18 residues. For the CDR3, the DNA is TGTGCTAGTGGTTTGGTCCACCCGACAAAGGGAGGCAATCAGCCCCAGCATTTT. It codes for CASGLVHPTKGGNQPQHF.

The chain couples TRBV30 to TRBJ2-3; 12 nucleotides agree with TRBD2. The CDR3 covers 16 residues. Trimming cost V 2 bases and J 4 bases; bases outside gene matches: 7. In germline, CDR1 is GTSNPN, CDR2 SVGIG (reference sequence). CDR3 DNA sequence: TGTGCCTGGAGTCCCCCGGGACTAGCGGGTTCAGATACGCAGTATTTT. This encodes CAWSPPGLAGSDTQYF.

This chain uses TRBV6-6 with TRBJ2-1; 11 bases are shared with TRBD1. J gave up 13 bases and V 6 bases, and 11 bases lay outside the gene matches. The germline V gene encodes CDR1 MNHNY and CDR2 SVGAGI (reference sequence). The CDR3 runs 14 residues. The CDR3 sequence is CASRAKGQGGDQFF. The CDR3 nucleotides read TGTGCCAGCAGGGCTAAGGGACAGGGGGGAGATCAGTTCTTC.

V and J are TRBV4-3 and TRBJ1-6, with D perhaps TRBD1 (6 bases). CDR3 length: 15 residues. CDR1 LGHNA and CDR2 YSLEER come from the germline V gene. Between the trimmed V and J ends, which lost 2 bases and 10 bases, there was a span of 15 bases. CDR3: CASSQIQGSKSPLHF. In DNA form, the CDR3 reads TGCGCCAGCAGCCAAATCCAGGGGAGCAAGTCACCCCTCCACTTT.

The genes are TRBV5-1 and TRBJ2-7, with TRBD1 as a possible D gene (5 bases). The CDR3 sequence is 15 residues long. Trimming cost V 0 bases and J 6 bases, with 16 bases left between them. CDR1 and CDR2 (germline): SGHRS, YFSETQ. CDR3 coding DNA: TGCGCCAGCAGCTTGGGGCGGTCCGGAAGGGGCGAGCAGTACTTC. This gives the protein CASSLGRSGRGEQYF.

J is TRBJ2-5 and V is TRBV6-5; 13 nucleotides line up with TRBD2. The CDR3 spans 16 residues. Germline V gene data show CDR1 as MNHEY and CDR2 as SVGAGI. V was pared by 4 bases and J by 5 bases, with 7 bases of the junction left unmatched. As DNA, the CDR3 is TGTGCCAGCAGTTTGGGACTAGCGGGAAGGGAGGAGACCCAGTACTTC. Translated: CASSLGLAGREETQYF.

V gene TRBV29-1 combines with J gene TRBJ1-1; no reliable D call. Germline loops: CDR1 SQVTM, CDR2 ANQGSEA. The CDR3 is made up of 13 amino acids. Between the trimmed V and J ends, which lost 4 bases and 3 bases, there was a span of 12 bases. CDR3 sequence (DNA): TGCAGCGTTGCCGGGTGGAGGGACACTGAAGCTTTCTTT. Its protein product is CSVAGWRDTEAFF.

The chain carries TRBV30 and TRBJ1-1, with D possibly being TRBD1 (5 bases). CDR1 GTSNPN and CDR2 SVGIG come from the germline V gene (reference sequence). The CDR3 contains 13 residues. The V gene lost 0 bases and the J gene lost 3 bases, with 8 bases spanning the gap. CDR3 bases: TGTGCCTGGAGTGTACCAGGGTACACTGAAGCTTTCTTT. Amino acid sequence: CAWSVPGYTEAFF.

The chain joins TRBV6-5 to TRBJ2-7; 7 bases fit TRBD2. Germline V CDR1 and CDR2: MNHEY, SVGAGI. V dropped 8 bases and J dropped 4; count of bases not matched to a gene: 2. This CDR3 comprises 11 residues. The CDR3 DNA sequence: TGTGCCAGCTCGCGGGGGTACGAGCAGTACTTC. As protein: CASSRGYEQYF.

CDR3 DNA: TGTGCCAGCAGGGACCGGGGGGGGGCCGGGGAGCTGTTTTTT. It specifies CASRDRGGAGELFF. V usage is TRBV2 and J usage is TRBJ2-2; 8 positions match TRBD2. With 6 bases clipped from V and 6 bases from J, the junction kept 6 bases outside the gene matches. In germline, CDR1 is SNHLY, CDR2 FYNNEI. This CDR3 is built from 14 residues.

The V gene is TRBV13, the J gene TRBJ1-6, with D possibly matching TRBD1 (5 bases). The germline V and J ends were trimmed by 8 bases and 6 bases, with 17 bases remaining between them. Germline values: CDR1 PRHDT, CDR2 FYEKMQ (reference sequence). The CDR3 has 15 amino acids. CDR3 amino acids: CASGIGAGLNSPLHF. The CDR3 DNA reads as TGTGCCAGCGGAATTGGGGCAGGCCTTAATTCACCCCTCCACTTT. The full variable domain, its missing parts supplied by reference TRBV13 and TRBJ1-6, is AAGVIQSPRHLIKEKRETATLKCYPIPRHDTVYWYQQGPGQDPQFLISFYEKMQSDKGSIPDRFSAQQFSDYHSELNMSSLELGDSALYFCASGIGAGLNSPLHFGNGTRLTVT.

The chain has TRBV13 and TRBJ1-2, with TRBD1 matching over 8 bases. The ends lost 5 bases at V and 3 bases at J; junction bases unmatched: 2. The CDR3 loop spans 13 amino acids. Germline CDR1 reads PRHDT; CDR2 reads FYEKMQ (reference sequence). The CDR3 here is CASSMDRDYGYTF. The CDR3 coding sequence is TGTGCCAGCAGCATGGACAGGGACTATGGCTACACCTTC.